Listed here are 12 T cell receptor beta chains from one sample, sequenced in a study of blood T cell repertoires in COVID-19. TCRdb keeps only in-frame clones here, not all; method: immunoSEQ multiplex PCR. The repertoire consists of roughly 190,000 clones, with roughly 90% occurring once and the leading ten covering over 9.5%. The sequenced sample consisted of peripheral blood. These receptors were taken from a woman in her fifties or sixties with COVID-19, enrolled during active disease.

This clone was recorded a few times. The chain couples TRBV19 to TRBJ2-1, with TRBD1 matching 12 bases. This CDR3 is 15 amino acids long. V lost 3 bases to trimming and J lost 5 bases; unmatched junction nucleotides: 2. CDR1 is LNHDA, CDR2 SQIVND, per germline (reference sequence). CDR3 protein: CASSMRDRGHNEQFF. The CDR3 nucleotides read TGTGCCAGTAGTATGAGGGACAGGGGGCACAATGAGCAGTTCTTC. Combining the CDR3 with reference TRBV19 and TRBJ2-1 gives the whole variable domain DGGITQSPKYLFRKEGQNVTLSCEQNLNHDAMYWYRQDPGQGLRLIYYSQIVNDFQKGDIAEGYSVSREKKESFPLTVTSAQKNPTAFYLCASSMRDRGHNEQFFGPGTRLTVL.

The chain employs TRBV5-1 and TRBJ1-5; 9 positions match TRBD1. V shed 0 bases and J 5 bases; nucleotides not matched to a gene: 6. The CDR3 consists of 16 residues. Germline assignment: CDR1 SGHRS and CDR2 YFSETQ. The CDR3 region is CASSLASGTGHQPQHF. CDR3 nucleotide sequence: TGCGCCAGCAGCTTGGCGTCCGGGACAGGGCATCAGCCCCAGCATTTT.

The chain joins TRBV5-4 to TRBJ2-2, with 8 nucleotides matching TRBD2. Germline loops: CDR1 SGHNT, CDR2 YYREEE (reference sequence). This CDR3 spans 16 amino acids. After removal of 9 bases from V and 6 bases from J, the junction contained 16 bases not matched to a gene. The CDR3 DNA follows: TGTGCCACCAGTAAATCAGCGGGAGTTGGGTCCGGGGAGCTGTTTTTT. Translated: CATSKSAGVGSGELFF. The whole variable domain, filled in from reference TRBV5-4 and TRBJ2-2, reads ETGVTQSPTHLIKTRGQQVTLRCSSQSGHNTVSWYQQALGQGPQFIFQYYREEENGRGNFPPRFSGLQFPNYSSELNVNALELDDSALYLCATSKSAGVGSGELFFGEGSRLTVL.

This chain joins TRBV19 and TRBJ2-1; 15 bases align to TRBD2. The length of the CDR3 is 17 residues. Germline loops: CDR1 LNHDA, CDR2 SQIVND (reference sequence). The V and J ends lost 3 bases and 6 bases, in that order; junction bases with no gene match: 6. The CDR3 region has the DNA TGTGCCAGTAGTATCGGACTAGCGGGAGGGTTCCGCAATGAGCAGTTCTTC. Protein: CASSIGLAGGFRNEQFF.

The gene calls are TRBV30 and TRBJ1-3, with D maybe TRBD1 (5 bases). The CDR3 is made up of 14 amino acids. The germline CDR1 and CDR2 sequences are GTSNPN and SVGIG (reference sequence). Trimming shortened V by 2 bases and J by 7 bases, and 15 bases separated the two germline ends. CDR3 in amino acids: CAWSRGGGRNTIYF. The CDR3, as DNA: TGTGCCTGGAGTAGGGGCGGCGGAAGGAACACCATATATTTT.

This chain links TRBV4-3 with TRBJ1-1, with no clear D. CDR3 length equals 14 residues. The V gene lost 2 bases and the J gene lost 1 base, with 8 bases spanning the gap. Looked up from germline, CDR1 is LGHNA and CDR2 is YSLEER. The CDR3, as DNA: TGCGCCAGCAGCCAAAAAACACCGAACACTGAAGCTTTCTTT. It is translated as CASSQKTPNTEAFF.

This clone has a handful of counts. V is TRBV24-1 and J is TRBJ2-7, with TRBD2 matching 11 bases. The CDR3 has 18 residues. Trimming took 9 bases from V and 0 from J; bases not matched to a gene: 15. Germline V gene lookup returns CDR1 KGHDR and CDR2 SFDVKD. CDR3 in amino acids: CATPSWVAGGPLSYEQYF. The DNA for the CDR3 is TGTGCCACCCCTTCGTGGGTAGCGGGAGGGCCCCTCTCCTACGAGCAGTACTTC.

The chain has TRBV18 and TRBJ2-2; 10 nucleotides match TRBD1. V was pared by 4 bases and J by 4 bases, with 3 bases of the junction left unmatched. This CDR3 region has 15 residues. From germline, CDR1 is KGHSH and CDR2 LQKENI. CDR3 bases: TGTGCCAGCTCACTAAGACAGGGGGCCACCGGGGAGCTGTTTTTT. As protein: CASSLRQGATGELFF.

This clone has just one count. This chain links TRBV7-3 with TRBJ2-1, with 11 positions matching TRBD2. The CDR3 runs to 17 residues. Germline CDR1 is SGHTA and CDR2 is FQGTGA. The trim removed 1 base at V and 7 bases at J, leaving 9 bases unmatched. CDR3 amino acids: CASSLNYAGTSGNEQFF. The CDR3 DNA is TGTGCCAGCAGCTTAAATTATGCCGGGACTAGCGGAAATGAGCAGTTCTTC.

This clone was counted between two and nine times. The chain couples TRBV5-6 to TRBJ1-2, with 8 nucleotides matching TRBD1. Trimming removed 3 bases from V and 7 bases from J; junction bases left unmatched: 11. Germline loops: CDR1 SGHDT, CDR2 YYEEEE. The CDR3 covers 15 residues. The CDR3 loop is CASSSPDRGGGGYTF. The CDR3 DNA reads TGTGCCAGCAGCTCCCCTGACAGGGGAGGTGGTGGCTACACCTTC.

V and J are TRBV27 and TRBJ2-7; 8 positions agree with TRBD2. The CDR3 contains 15 residues. Germline assignment: CDR1 MNHEY and CDR2 SMNVEV (reference sequence). After removal of 5 bases from V and 1 base from J, the junction contained 7 bases not matched to a gene. This chain's CDR3 is CASSPAGGRSYEQYF. CDR3 coding DNA: TGTGCCAGCAGTCCCGCGGGAGGCAGATCCTACGAGCAGTACTTC.

This clone was counted once. This chain uses TRBV30 with TRBJ2-1, with 13 bases matching TRBD2. Germline CDR1 and CDR2: GTSNPN and SVGIG (reference sequence). Trimming cost V 5 bases and J 7 bases; bases outside gene matches: 8. This CDR3 has 15 amino acids. The CDR3 loop reads CAWEGTSGRGNEQFF. The CDR3 DNA sequence: TGTGCCTGGGAGGGAACTAGCGGGAGGGGGAATGAGCAGTTCTTC.